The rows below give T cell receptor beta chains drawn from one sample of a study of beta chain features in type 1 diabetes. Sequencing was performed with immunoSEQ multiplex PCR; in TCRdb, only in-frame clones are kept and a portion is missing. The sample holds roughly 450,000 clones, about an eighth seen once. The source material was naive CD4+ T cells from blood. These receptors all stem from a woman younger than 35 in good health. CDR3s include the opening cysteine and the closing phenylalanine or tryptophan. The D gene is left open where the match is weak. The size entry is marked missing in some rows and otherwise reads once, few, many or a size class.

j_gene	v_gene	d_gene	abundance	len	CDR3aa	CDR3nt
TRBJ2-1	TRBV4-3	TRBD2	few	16	CASSHSGIAGYNEQFF	TGCGCCAGCAGCCATTCGGGGATAGCGGGGTACAATGAGCAGTTCTTC
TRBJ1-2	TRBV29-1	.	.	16	CSVEEVKGGTNYGYTF	TGCAGCGTTGAAGAGGTGAAGGGAGGGACTAACTATGGCTACACCTTC
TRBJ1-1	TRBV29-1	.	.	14	CSVDKRAGLLGAFF	TGCAGCGTTGATAAAAGGGCAGGACTCCTAGGAGCTTTCTTT
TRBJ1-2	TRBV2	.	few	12	CASSDGYDGYTF	TGTGCCAGCAGTGATGGGTATGATGGCTACACCTTC
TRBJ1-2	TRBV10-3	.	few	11	CAISGGEGYTF	TGTGCCATCAGTGGGGGAGAAGGCTACACCTTC
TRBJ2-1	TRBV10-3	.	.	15	CAISERSLDYNEQFF	TGTGCCATCAGTGAGAGAAGCCTTGACTACAATGAGCAGTTCTTC
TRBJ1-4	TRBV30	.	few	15	CAWSAGDARGEKLFF	TGTGCCTGGAGTGCCGGGGACGCCAGGGGTGAAAAACTGTTTTTT
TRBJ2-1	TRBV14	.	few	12	CASSQWGGEQFF	TGTGCCAGCAGCCAATGGGGAGGTGAGCAGTTCTTC
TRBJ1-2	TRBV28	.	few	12	CASSRLGYGYTF	TGTGCCAGCTCCAGGCTGGGCTATGGCTACACCTTC
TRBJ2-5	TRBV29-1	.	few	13	CSHTVHGQETQYF	TGCAGCCACACAGTACATGGCCAAGAGACCCAGTACTTC
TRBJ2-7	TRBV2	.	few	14	CASTSHSGFYEQYF	TGTGCCAGCACCTCCCACTCGGGGTTCTACGAGCAGTACTTC
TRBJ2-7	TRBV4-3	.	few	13	CASSQWLGTEQYF	TGCGCCAGCAGCCAATGGTTAGGGACGGAGCAGTACTTC
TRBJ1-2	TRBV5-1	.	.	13	CASSSPEFYGYTF	TGCGCCAGCAGTAGCCCGGAGTTTTATGGCTACACCTTC
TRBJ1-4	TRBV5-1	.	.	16	CASSLGPAAGNEKLFF	TGCGCCAGCAGCTTGGGGCCAGCAGCGGGAAATGAAAAACTGTTTTTT
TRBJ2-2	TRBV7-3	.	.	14	CASSLTRDTGELFF	TGTGCCAGCAGCTTAACCAGAGACACCGGGGAGCTGTTTTTT
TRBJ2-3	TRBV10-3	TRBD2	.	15	CAISDRTRGTDTQYF	TGTGCCATCAGTGATAGGACTAGAGGCACAGATACGCAGTATTTT
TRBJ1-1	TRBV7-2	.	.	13	CASSSQTRTEAFF	TGTGCCAGCAGCTCCCAAACGAGGACTGAAGCTTTCTTT
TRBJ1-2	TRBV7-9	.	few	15	CASSQKSAGNYGYTF	TGTGCCAGCAGCCAGAAGTCCGCGGGGAACTATGGCTACACCTTC
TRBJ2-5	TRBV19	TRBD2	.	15	CASSKASGRGETQYF	TGTGCCAGTAGTAAGGCTAGCGGGAGGGGAGAGACCCAGTACTTC
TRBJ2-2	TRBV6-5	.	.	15	CASSYTGPDTGELFF	TGTGCCAGCAGTTACACCGGTCCGGATACCGGGGAGCTGTTTTTT
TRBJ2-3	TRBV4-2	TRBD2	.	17	CASSQAWSSGFTDTQYF	TGTGCCAGCAGCCAAGCTTGGTCTAGCGGATTCACAGATACGCAGTATTTT
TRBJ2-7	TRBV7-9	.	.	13	CASSLEATYEQYF	TGTGCCAGCAGCTTAGAAGCCACCTACGAGCAGTACTTC
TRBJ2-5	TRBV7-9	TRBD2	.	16	CASSKLAGAGEETQYF	TGTGCCAGCAGCAAACTAGCGGGCGCAGGGGAAGAGACCCAGTACTTC
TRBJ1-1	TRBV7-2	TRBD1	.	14	CASSSVPGQSKAFF	TGTGCCAGCAGTTCGGTCCCGGGACAGTCCAAAGCTTTCTTT
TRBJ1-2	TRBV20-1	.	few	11	CSASWSYGYTF	TGCAGTGCTAGTTGGTCCTATGGCTACACCTTC
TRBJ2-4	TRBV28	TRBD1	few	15	CASSFRTGGKNIQYF	TGTGCCAGCAGTTTTCGGACAGGGGGAAAAAACATTCAGTACTTC
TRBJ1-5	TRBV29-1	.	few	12	CSVISSDQPQHF	TGCAGCGTTATCTCGTCAGATCAGCCCCAGCATTTT
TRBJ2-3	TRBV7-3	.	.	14	CASSRGQTTDTQYF	TGTGCCAGCAGCCGCGGACAGACCACAGATACGCAGTATTTT
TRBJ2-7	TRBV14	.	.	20	CASSHHWTGLPREDSYEQYF	TGTGCCAGCAGCCATCACTGGACAGGGCTGCCGCGGGAGGACTCCTACGAGCAGTACTTC
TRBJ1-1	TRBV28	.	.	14	CASSTRGIWTEAFF	TGTGCCAGCAGTACACGGGGGATTTGGACTGAAGCTTTCTTT
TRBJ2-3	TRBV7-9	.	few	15	CASSPTGLSTDTQYF	TGTGCCAGCAGCCCAACGGGGCTTAGCACAGATACGCAGTATTTT
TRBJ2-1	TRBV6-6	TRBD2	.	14	CARPTGTSGSRQFF	TGTGCCAGACCGACCGGGACTAGCGGGAGCCGGCAGTTCTTC
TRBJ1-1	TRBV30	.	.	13	CAWRRDLSAEAFF	TGTGCCTGGAGAAGGGACCTATCAGCCGAAGCTTTCTTT
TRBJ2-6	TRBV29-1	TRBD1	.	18	CSVDLSGGASPGANVLTF	TGCAGCGTTGACCTTTCAGGGGGCGCATCCCCCGGGGCCAACGTCCTGACTTTC
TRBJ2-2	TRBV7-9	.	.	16	CASRSQLVANTGELFF	TGTGCCAGCAGATCCCAACTCGTCGCGAACACCGGGGAGCTGTTTTTT
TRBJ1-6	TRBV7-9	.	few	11	CASSYNSPLHF	TGTGCCAGCAGTTACAATTCACCCCTCCACTTT
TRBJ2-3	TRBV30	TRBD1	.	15	CAWSKGQGVTDTQYF	TGTGCCTGGAGTAAAGGACAGGGTGTCACAGATACGCAGTATTTT
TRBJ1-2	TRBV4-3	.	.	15	CASSQVGQLFYGYTF	TGCGCCAGCAGCCAAGTCGGTCAGCTATTCTATGGCTACACCTTC
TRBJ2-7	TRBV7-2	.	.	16	CASSLARGRPLREQYF	TGTGCCAGCAGCTTAGCCCGAGGCAGGCCCCTAAGGGAGCAGTACTTC